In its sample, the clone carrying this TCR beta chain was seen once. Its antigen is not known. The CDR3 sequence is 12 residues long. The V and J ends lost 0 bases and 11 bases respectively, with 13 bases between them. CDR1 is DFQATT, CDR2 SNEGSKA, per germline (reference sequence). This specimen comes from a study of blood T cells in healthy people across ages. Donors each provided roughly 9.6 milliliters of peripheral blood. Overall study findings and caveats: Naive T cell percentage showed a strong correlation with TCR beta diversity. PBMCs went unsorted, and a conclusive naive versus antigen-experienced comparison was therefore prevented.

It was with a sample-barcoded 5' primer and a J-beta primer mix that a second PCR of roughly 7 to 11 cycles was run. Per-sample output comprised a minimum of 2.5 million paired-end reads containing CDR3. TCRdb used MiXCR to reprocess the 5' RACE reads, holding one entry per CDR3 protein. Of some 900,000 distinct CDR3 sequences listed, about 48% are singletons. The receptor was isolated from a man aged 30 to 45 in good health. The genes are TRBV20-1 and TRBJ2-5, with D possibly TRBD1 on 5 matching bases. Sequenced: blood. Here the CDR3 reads CSARDDSHEQYF. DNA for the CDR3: TGCAGTGCTAGAGATGACAGTCATGAGCAGTACTTC.